A single sample is the source of the 27 T cell receptor beta chains below, sequenced in a study of cytomegalovirus exposure and HLA in healthy donors. 60 Vbeta and 13 Jbeta primers were used in PCR. Here immunoSEQ multiplex PCR was the method, and the copy in TCRdb shows in-frame clones only, minus some. The profile shows about 120,000 clones, roughly a tenth of them singletons. Source material: PBMCs. The receptors stem from a man aged 25-45 years in good health and CMV-seronegative.

This clone was recorded a few times. The chain combines TRBV4-1 with TRBJ1-4, with unresolved D. Germline V gene lookup returns CDR1 MGHRA and CDR2 YSYEKL. CDR3 size: 16 residues. Trimming left V 4 bases short and J 0 bases short, with 12 bases between. This CDR3 is CASSRDVSATNEKLFF. CDR3 in DNA: TGCGCCAGCAGCCGAGACGTCAGTGCAACTAATGAAAAACTGTTTTTT.

This clone was seen only a few times. This chain uses TRBV14 with TRBJ2-1, with TRBD1 identical over 7 bases. The CDR3 totals 16 residues. The trim removed 4 bases at V and 0 bases at J, leaving 6 bases unmatched. Per germline, CDR1 SGHDN and CDR2 FVKESK. The CDR3 region has the DNA TGTGCCAGCAGCCCGAGGGACAGACCCTCCTACAATGAGCAGTTCTTC. Translation: CASSPRDRPSYNEQFF.

The rearrangement joins TRBV5-1 to TRBJ1-5; maybe TRBD1 (5 bases). The V and J ends lost 2 bases and 0 bases respectively, with 9 bases between them. In germline, CDR1 is SGHRS, CDR2 YFSETQ. This CDR3 comprises 15 residues. CDR3 sequence (DNA): TGCGCCAGCAGCTTAGGACACAATAGCAATCAGCCCCAGCATTTT. Translation: CASSLGHNSNQPQHF. The full variable domain, its missing parts supplied by reference TRBV5-1 and TRBJ1-5, is KAGVTQTPRYLIKTRGQQVTLSCSPISGHRSVSWYQQTPGQGLQFLFEYFSETQRNKGNFPGRFSGRQFSNSRSEMNVSTLELGDSALYLCASSLGHNSNQPQHFGDGTRLSIL.

The chain recombines TRBV7-2 with TRBJ2-2; D call uncertain. The germline V and J ends were trimmed by 4 bases and 2 bases, with 2 bases remaining between them. In germline, CDR1 is SGHTA, CDR2 FQGNSA. CDR3 length: 12 residues. CDR3 in amino acids: CASSSNTGELFF. The DNA for the CDR3 is TGTGCCAGCAGCTCTAACACCGGGGAGCTGTTTTTT.

The chain is built from TRBV2 and TRBJ2-5; 7 nucleotides align to TRBD2. J lost 5 bases, V lost 8 bases, and 5 bases had no gene match. The CDR3 runs to 12 residues. CDR1 and CDR2 (germline): SNHLY, FYNNEI. This CDR3 is CASGGGIETQYF. CDR3 DNA: TGTGCCAGCGGCGGGGGTATTGAGACCCAGTACTTC.

This clone was detected a few times. The rearrangement uses TRBV7-2 and TRBJ1-5; possible D gene TRBD1, 5 bases. CDR1 and CDR2 (germline): SGHTA, FQGNSA. The CDR3 totals 14 residues. With 5 bases removed from V and 3 bases from J, the gap between germline ends came to 11 bases. The CDR3 DNA sequence: TGTGCCAGCAGCCCTACAGGACCCAATCAGCCCCAGCATTTT. It codes for CASSPTGPNQPQHF.

This clone showed up just a few times. The CDR3 region is CASSQDDRGRSGYTF. The CDR3 coding sequence is TGCGCCAGCAGCCAGGACGACAGGGGGCGGTCTGGCTACACCTTC. This rearrangement joins TRBV4-3 to TRBJ1-2; 10 positions match TRBD1. CDR3 length: 15 amino acids. V trimming: 3 bases; J trimming: 7 bases; junction bases outside the gene matches: 8. Germline V gene sequence: CDR1 LGHNA, CDR2 YSLEER.

The sample holds a few counts of this clone. The genes are TRBV9 and TRBJ2-7; the D gene is possibly TRBD1 (5 bases). Trimming shortened V by 2 bases and J by 0 bases, and 9 bases separated the two germline ends. This CDR3 has 14 amino acids. Germline CDR1 is SGDLS and CDR2 is YYNGEE. CDR3 bases: TGTGCCAGCAGCGTTGGACAACTCTCCTACGAGCAGTACTTC. Its protein product is CASSVGQLSYEQYF.

This rearrangement joins TRBV5-5 to TRBJ2-3; no firm D call. Trimming stripped 2 bases from V and 4 bases from J, with 5 bases between. The CDR3 sequence is 12 residues long. CDR1 SGHKS and CDR2 YYEKEE come from the germline V gene (reference sequence). The CDR3 protein is CASSFYSDTQYF. CDR3 nucleotide sequence: TGTGCCAGCAGCTTCTACTCAGATACGCAGTATTTT.

This clone occurred a few times. The V and J genes are TRBV11-2 and TRBJ2-2; D remains unclear. CDR1 is SGHAT, CDR2 FQNNGV, per germline. The CDR3 loop spans 15 amino acids. Trimming took off 5 bases at V and 7 bases at J, with 17 bases between the two ends. The DNA for the CDR3 is TGTGCCAGCAGCCTGAAAGATCCCTATCTCGGGGAGCTGTTTTTT. It specifies CASSLKDPYLGELFF.

V gene TRBV2 combines with J gene TRBJ2-5, with TRBD1 identical over 9 bases. J gave up 5 bases and V 6 bases, and 7 bases lay outside the gene matches. The CDR3 is made up of 14 amino acids. CDR1 and CDR2 from the germline V gene are SNHLY and FYNNEI. In DNA form, the CDR3 reads TGTGCCAGCAGCCGGACAGGGGTCGGGGAGACCCAGTACTTC. Residues: CASSRTGVGETQYF.

This clone was picked up a small number of times. This chain connects TRBV9 to TRBJ2-3, with D perhaps TRBD2 (6 bases). V was trimmed by 0 bases and J by 6 bases, leaving 17 bases between them. This CDR3 is built from 16 residues. Looked up from germline, CDR1 is SGDLS and CDR2 is YYNGEE. CDR3 amino acids: CASSVGGEPGTDTQYF. The CDR3 nucleotides are TGTGCCAGCAGCGTAGGGGGGGAGCCGGGAACCGATACGCAGTATTTT.

This clone was seen more than once but under ten times. The rearrangement uses TRBV19 and TRBJ2-1; 16 bases agree with TRBD2. The CDR3 loop spans 16 amino acids. V lost 4 bases and J lost 12; bases outside the gene matches: 9. The germline gives CDR1 LNHDA, CDR2 SQIVND (reference sequence). CDR3 bases: TGTGCCAGTAGTACCCTAGGGACTAGCGGGAGGGCCGGGCAGTTCTTC. Protein sequence: CASSTLGTSGRAGQFF.

A few counts support this clone. The J gene is TRBJ2-2, the V gene TRBV2, with 9 positions matching TRBD2. The trim removed 5 bases at V and 5 bases at J, leaving 6 bases unmatched. The CDR3 sequence is 15 residues long. Germline V gene sequence: CDR1 SNHLY, CDR2 FYNNEI. The CDR3 region has the DNA TGTGCCAGCAGTATGGCTAGCGGGGAAACCGGGGAGCTGTTTTTT. Translated: CASSMASGETGELFF.

The chain recombines TRBV27 with TRBJ2-7; 9 nucleotides agree with TRBD1. Germline V gene sequence: CDR1 MNHEY, CDR2 SMNVEV (reference sequence). The CDR3 spans 16 residues. V dropped 5 bases and J dropped 2; count of bases not matched to a gene: 10. CDR3 amino acids: CASSPSQGAATYEQYF. CDR3 nucleotides: TGTGCCAGCAGTCCTTCACAGGGGGCCGCAACCTACGAGCAGTACTTC.

This clone was picked up a small number of times. The V call is TRBV5-6, the J call TRBJ1-3, with unresolved D. CDR1 is SGHDT, CDR2 YYEEEE, per germline. CDR3 size: 15 residues. V lost 6 bases and J lost 0, with 13 bases in between. The DNA for the CDR3 is TGTGCCAGCAACCGAATGGGGAGCTCTGGAAACACCATATATTTT. Protein sequence: CASNRMGSSGNTIYF.

The rearrangement uses TRBV5-1 and TRBJ1-5, with D uncertain. This CDR3 comprises 14 residues. Germline V gene lookup returns CDR1 SGHRS and CDR2 YFSETQ. Trimming removed 5 bases from V and 0 bases from J, with 9 bases in between. The CDR3 DNA reads as TGCGCCAGCAGTCCCGGAGGTAGCAATCAGCCCCAGCATTTT. It translates to CASSPGGSNQPQHF.

CDR3 DNA sequence: TGTGCCAGCAGTTTACGGGGTGGGGAAGCTTTCTTT. The encoded protein is CASSLRGGEAFF. This chain links TRBV6-5 with TRBJ1-1; D not resolved. Germline lookup yields CDR1 MNHEY and CDR2 SVGAGI. The CDR3 has 12 amino acids. The V gene lost 4 bases and the J gene lost 8 bases, with 11 bases spanning the gap.

This sequence joins TRBV9 and TRBJ2-5; perhaps TRBD2 as D (7 bases). Per germline, CDR1 SGDLS and CDR2 YYNGEE. The CDR3 consists of 17 residues. Trimming stripped 3 bases from V and 1 base from J, with 19 bases between. The CDR3 region has the DNA TGTGCCAGCAGCGCGCCGGGGGGCGGGAGATCCCAAGAGACCCAGTACTTC. Protein sequence: CASSAPGGGRSQETQYF.

V gene TRBV7-8 combines with J gene TRBJ2-7, with D maybe TRBD2 (7 bases). The CDR3 has 15 residues. Trimming took 1 base from V and 7 from J, leaving 17 bases between them. Germline lookup yields CDR1 SGHVS and CDR2 FQNEAQ. CDR3 region: CASSLGGGGSWEQYF. The CDR3, as DNA: TGTGCCAGCAGCTTAGGAGGCGGGGGCTCGTGGGAGCAGTACTTC.

The chain joins TRBV30 to TRBJ2-1, with 9 bases aligning to TRBD2. CDR3 length: 14 amino acids. V dropped 5 bases and J dropped 5; count of bases not matched to a gene: 7. Germline CDR1 reads GTSNPN; CDR2 reads SVGIG (reference sequence). CDR3 in amino acids: CAWGLGGGDNEQFF. The CDR3 DNA sequence: TGTGCCTGGGGTCTGGGCGGGGGGGACAATGAGCAGTTCTTC.

The chain carries TRBV5-4 and TRBJ2-7, with 9 bases fitting TRBD1. Trimming at V came to 3 bases and at J to 6 bases, leaving 7 bases not matched to a gene. Germline assignment: CDR1 SGHNT and CDR2 YYREEE (reference sequence). The CDR3 extends over 14 amino acids. The CDR3 loop is CASSSQGAGVEQYF. The CDR3 DNA is TGTGCCAGCAGCTCACAGGGGGCCGGAGTCGAGCAGTACTTC.

This chain links TRBV27 with TRBJ2-7; D gene ambiguous. The CDR3 consists of 12 residues. Trimming pared 5 bases from V and 0 bases from J, leaving 5 bases between. Germline V lookup: CDR1 MNHEY, CDR2 SMNVEV (reference sequence). The CDR3 region is CASSPNSYEQYF. CDR3 sequence (DNA): TGTGCCAGCAGTCCCAACTCCTACGAGCAGTACTTC.

This chain uses TRBV9 with TRBJ2-7; TRBD1 matches 7 bases. The CDR3 contains 13 residues. Trimming took 5 bases from V and 2 from J; bases not matched to a gene: 4. Germline V CDR1 and CDR2: SGDLS, YYNGEE. Written as DNA, the CDR3 is TGTGCCAGCAGTCCGGGACAGCCCTACGAGCAGTACTTC. Translated: CASSPGQPYEQYF.

The chain combines TRBV19 with TRBJ1-1; D remains ambiguous. Germline CDR1 is LNHDA and CDR2 is SQIVND (reference sequence). The ends were cut back, 1 base at V and 11 bases at J, with 14 bases in the middle. This CDR3 has 13 residues. CDR3: CASSIVAPSAAFF. In DNA, the CDR3 is TGTGCCAGTAGTATAGTAGCCCCCTCGGCGGCTTTCTTT.

The chain carries TRBV19 and TRBJ1-5; D is possibly TRBD1 (5 bases). This CDR3 has 14 amino acids. The V gene's germline CDR1 is LNHDA and CDR2 SQIVND (reference sequence). V was pared by 3 bases and J by 6 bases, with 12 bases between. DNA of the CDR3: TGTGCCAGTAGTATGGCGGGGCAGGGTCAGCCCCAGCATTTT. Its protein is CASSMAGQGQPQHF. The full variable domain, completed using reference TRBV19 and TRBJ1-5, is DGGITQSPKYLFRKEGQNVTLSCEQNLNHDAMYWYRQDPGQGLRLIYYSQIVNDFQKGDIAEGYSVSREKKESFPLTVTSAQKNPTAFYLCASSMAGQGQPQHFGDGTRLSIL.

This clone has a handful of counts. It may be a read error: a sequence one base away is much more abundant. V is TRBV6-5 and J is TRBJ1-2; 8 bases match TRBD1. The CDR3 covers 13 residues. Trimming cost V 0 bases and J 6 bases; bases outside gene matches: 0. In germline, CDR1 is MNHEY, CDR2 SVGAGI. CDR3 protein: CASSYSTGDGYTF. As DNA, the CDR3 is TGTGCCAGCAGTTACTCGACAGGGGATGGCTACACCTTC.